These 23 T cell receptor beta chains were sequenced from one sample in a study of blood T cells in healthy people across ages. Through a sample-barcoded 5' primer and a J-beta primer mix, a second PCR was run for roughly 6 to 11 cycles. Using its own MiXCR run on the 5' RACE reads, TCRdb lists one record per CDR3 protein. The repertoire consists of 780,000 or so distinct CDR3 sequences, with more than 55% occurring once and the leading ten covering about a quarter. The sequencing input was blood. The source of these receptors is a man aged 35-49 years in good health.

There are a few counts of this clonotype. The rearrangement uses TRBV6-2 or TRBV6-3 and TRBJ2-7, with 7 bases fitting TRBD1. CDR1 and CDR2 (germline): MNHEY, SVGEGT. The CDR3 runs to 13 residues. After removal of 6 bases from V and 5 bases from J, the junction contained 7 bases not matched to a gene. The CDR3 here is CASRTDRAHEQYF. CDR3 in DNA: TGTGCCAGCAGGACCGACAGGGCCCACGAGCAGTACTTC.

The chain uses TRBV25-1 and TRBJ1-2, with D maybe TRBD1 (5 bases). Deletions cut 1 base from V and 0 bases from J, with 6 bases between. CDR1 and CDR2 from the germline V gene are MGHDK and SYGVNS. The CDR3 sequence is 14 residues long. This chain's CDR3 is CASSEWDANYGYTF. CDR3 DNA sequence: TGTGCCAGCAGTGAATGGGACGCTAACTATGGCTACACCTTC.

This clonotype has just a few counts. The CDR3 sequence: CASSYRVTGQLNEQYF. CDR3 nucleotides: TGTGCCAGCAGTTACCGTGTTACGGGACAGTTGAATGAGCAGTACTTC. This rearrangement joins TRBV6-6 to TRBJ2-7; 7 bases are shared with TRBD1. This CDR3 is built from 16 residues. The trim removed 2 bases at V and 7 bases at J, leaving 14 bases unmatched. The germline gives CDR1 MNHNY, CDR2 SVGAGI (reference sequence).

The chain links TRBV9 to TRBJ2-3, with TRBD2 identical over 13 bases. Per germline, CDR1 SGDLS and CDR2 YYNGEE. The CDR3 is 19 amino acids. The V gene end was trimmed by 2 bases and the J gene end by 0 bases; junction bases not matched to a gene: 9. CDR3 sequence reads: CASSVGTGTSGVSTDTQYF. DNA for the CDR3: TGTGCCAGCAGCGTTGGAACCGGGACTAGCGGGGTTAGCACAGATACGCAGTATTTT.

The genes are TRBV28 and TRBJ2-7; weak D call: TRBD1 (6 bases). Trimming took 2 bases from V and 0 from J, leaving 14 bases between them. Germline lookup yields CDR1 MDHEN and CDR2 SYDVKM. The CDR3 has 16 residues. CDR3 sequence reads: CASSLSWDNNSYEQYF. CDR3 DNA: TGTGCCAGCAGTTTAAGTTGGGACAACAACTCCTACGAGCAGTACTTC.

The J gene is TRBJ2-7, the V gene TRBV18; 8 bases line up with TRBD2. V gave up 2 bases and J gave up 3 bases; unmatched junction bases: 6. This CDR3 has 15 residues. The germline V gene encodes CDR1 KGHSH and CDR2 LQKENI. The CDR3 DNA reads as TGTGCCAGCTCACCATGGCGGGAGGACCTCTACGAGCAGTACTTC. Its translation is CASSPWREDLYEQYF. The full variable domain, rest sourced from reference TRBV18 and TRBJ2-7, is NAGVMQNPRHLVRRRGQEARLRCSPMKGHSHVYWYRQLPEEGLKFMVYLQKENIIDESGMPKERFSAEFPKEGPSILRIQQVVRGDSAAYFCASSPWREDLYEQYFGPGTRLTVT.

The CDR3, as DNA: TGTGCCAGCAGGGGAGGGGGCGATGAGCAGTTCTTC. This gives the protein CASRGGGDEQFF. This sequence joins TRBV5-6 and TRBJ2-1; D may match TRBD1 or TRBD2 (7 bases each). The germline V and J ends were trimmed by 5 bases and 8 bases, with 11 bases remaining between them. In germline, CDR1 is SGHDT, CDR2 YYEEEE. The CDR3 runs to 12 residues.

The chain joins TRBV15 to TRBJ2-7; TRBD1 agrees at 9 bases. The V gene's germline CDR1 is LNHNV and CDR2 YYDKDF (reference sequence). CDR3 length: 14 amino acids. Germline trimming cut 8 bases from V and 6 bases from J; bases unmatched to any gene: 11. The CDR3 region is CATGESLGQGEQYF. As DNA, the CDR3 is TGTGCCACCGGGGAATCGTTGGGACAGGGCGAGCAGTACTTC.

The chain joins TRBV29-1 to TRBJ2-3; unclear D gene. Between the trimmed V and J ends, which lost 6 bases and 2 bases, there was a span of 21 bases. The CDR3 length is 16 residues. Germline V CDR1 and CDR2: SQVTM, ANQGSEA. In DNA form, the CDR3 reads TGCAGCGTCTCCCCCTGGGCGAGAGGATCCACAGATACGCAGTATTTT. This sequence encodes CSVSPWARGSTDTQYF.

The chain employs TRBV20-1 and TRBJ2-2; TRBD2 is a possible D gene (5 bases). This CDR3 contains 15 residues. The germline CDR1 and CDR2 sequences are DFQATT and SNEGSKA (reference sequence). V lost 2 bases and J 0 bases, leaving 10 bases between the germline ends. The CDR3 DNA follows: TGCAGTGCTAGAAGTCAAGCGGCGAACACCGGGGAGCTGTTTTTT. Protein product: CSARSQAANTGELFF.

This clonotype was recorded a few times. The rearrangement joins TRBV7-2 to TRBJ2-7; TRBD1 agrees at 9 bases. This CDR3 comprises 15 residues. Germline CDR1 SGHTA, CDR2 FQGNSA. J gave up 5 bases and V 1 base, and 6 bases lay outside the gene matches. The CDR3: CASSLEGTGRDEQYF. CDR3 sequence (DNA): TGTGCCAGCAGCTTAGAGGGGACAGGGAGGGACGAGCAGTACTTC.

The chain has TRBV20-1 and TRBJ2-5; tentative D call: TRBD1 (6 bases). Germline values: CDR1 DFQATT, CDR2 SNEGSKA (reference sequence). V was trimmed by 3 bases and J by 2 bases, leaving 10 bases between them. The CDR3 length is 13 residues. The CDR3 here is CSARGAVQETQYF. In nucleotides, the CDR3 is TGCAGTGCTAGGGGGGCGGTTCAAGAGACCCAGTACTTC.

The chain has TRBV9 and TRBJ1-2, with 10 bases identical to TRBD1. Germline V CDR1 and CDR2: SGDLS, YYNGEE. V was clipped by 4 bases and J by 4 bases; unmatched bases: 16. The CDR3 has 18 amino acids. The CDR3 protein is CASSLLRPGTGDGYGYTF. For the CDR3, the DNA is TGTGCCAGCAGCCTCCTCCGGCCGGGGACAGGGGACGGCTATGGCTACACCTTC.

This clonotype was recorded only once. The CDR3 loop reads CASSLTGKNQPQHF. The CDR3 nucleotides are TGTGCCAGCAGTTTAACAGGGAAAAACCAGCCCCAGCATTTT. The rearrangement links TRBV12-3 or TRBV12-4 to TRBJ1-5; D is perhaps TRBD1 (6 bases). This CDR3 comprises 14 residues. V dropped 2 bases and J dropped 7 bases, with 12 bases sitting between them.

V is TRBV6-4 and J is TRBJ1-2, with no clear D. The CDR3 has 14 residues. Germline V gene sequence: CDR1 MRHNA, CDR2 SNTAGT. V lost 2 bases to trimming and J lost 5 bases, with 12 bases between them. This CDR3 reads CASSDEGGQYGYTF. CDR3 coding DNA: TGTGCCAGCAGTGACGAGGGCGGGCAGTATGGCTACACCTTC.

The chain couples TRBV7-2 to TRBJ1-6, with 7 positions matching TRBD1. The germline V gene has CDR1 SGHTA and CDR2 FQGNSA. Germline trimming cut 4 bases from V and 11 bases from J; bases unmatched to any gene: 8. The CDR3 extends over 14 amino acids. The CDR3 DNA reads as TGTGCCAGCAGCTCCCCAGGGGGAAAAGCACCCCTCCACTTT. Amino acid sequence: CASSSPGGKAPLHF.

This sequence joins TRBV24-1 and TRBJ2-5, with 8 nucleotides matching TRBD1. Germline V gives CDR1 KGHDR, CDR2 SFDVKD. With V trimmed by 9 bases and J by 4 bases, 9 bases remained unmatched. The CDR3 covers 14 residues. DNA for the CDR3: TGTGCCACCGGGGGACAGGTTGATGTAGAGACCCAGTACTTC. Translated, it gives CATGGQVDVETQYF.

This clonotype was counted a single time. This chain joins TRBV7-9 and TRBJ2-5; 10 positions agree with TRBD2. From germline, CDR1 is SEHNR and CDR2 FQNEAQ (reference sequence). The trim removed 4 bases at V and 5 bases at J, leaving 7 bases unmatched. This CDR3 has 15 residues. Here the CDR3 DNA reads TGTGCCAGCAGCTCCACTAGCGGGATAGGGGAGACCCAGTACTTC. It specifies CASSSTSGIGETQYF.

This clonotype occurred a few times. The CDR3 protein is CSVQGHFTDTQYF. DNA of the CDR3: TGCAGCGTTCAGGGACATTTCACAGATACGCAGTATTTT. V is TRBV29-1 and J is TRBJ2-3, with D maybe TRBD1 (6 bases). Trimming cost V 5 bases and J 2 bases, with 11 bases left between them. Germline assignment: CDR1 SQVTM and CDR2 ANQGSEA. This CDR3 is 13 amino acids long.

The chain uses TRBV11-2 and TRBJ2-3; D gene ambiguous. V lost 4 bases to trimming and J lost 0 bases, with 11 bases between them. Per the germline V gene, CDR1 is SGHAT and CDR2 is FQNNGV. CDR3 length: 15 residues. As DNA, the CDR3 is TGTGCCAGCAGCTCCCCAGATTCTAGCACAGATACGCAGTATTTT. Protein sequence: CASSSPDSSTDTQYF.

In this sample, this clonotype turned up a few times. The gene calls are TRBV5-4 and TRBJ2-7; TRBD1 might be the D (6 bases). Germline V gives CDR1 SGHNT, CDR2 YYREEE (reference sequence). This CDR3 has 15 residues. V dropped 0 bases and J dropped 2 bases, with 12 bases sitting between them. The CDR3 DNA sequence: TGTGCCAGCAGCTTGGGTCTCGGACAGACCTACGAGCAGTACTTC. Protein: CASSLGLGQTYEQYF.

This chain joins TRBV29-1 and TRBJ1-2; no clear D. Between the trimmed V and J ends, which lost 3 bases and 4 bases, there was a span of 15 bases. Looked up from germline, CDR1 is SQVTM and CDR2 is ANQGSEA. The CDR3 length is 14 residues. The CDR3 region is CSVDKVAAGYGYTF. In DNA, the CDR3 is TGCAGCGTTGATAAGGTGGCGGCAGGCTATGGCTACACCTTC.

This clonotype was seen a few times. J is TRBJ2-3 and V is TRBV10-3; no clear D. The length of the CDR3 is 13 residues. The V gene's germline CDR1 is ENHRY and CDR2 SYGVKD. V was clipped by 8 bases and J by 3 bases, with 12 bases between them. This chain's CDR3 is CAIGPGLTDTQYF. The CDR3 bases are TGTGCCATCGGGCCAGGCTTAACAGATACGCAGTATTTT.